Following are 13 T cell receptor beta chains from one sample sequenced in a study of T cell responses to AZD1222 COVID-19 vaccine. The method was immunoSEQ multiplex PCR; TCRdb's version includes in-frame clones alone and lacks a portion of them. The sample records over 100,000 clones, about 85% being singletons. The specimen was peripheral blood, collected on day 0 of AZD1222 vaccination. Receptors were obtained from an adult in good health.

This sequence joins TRBV6-5 and TRBJ2-5, with D unresolved. In germline, CDR1 is MNHEY, CDR2 SVGAGI. The V end was cut by 5 bases, the J end by 1 base, with 11 bases between. This CDR3 contains 14 residues. The CDR3 protein is CASSRTLFQETQYF. The CDR3 nucleotides read TGTGCCAGCAGTCGTACCCTCTTCCAAGAGACCCAGTACTTC.

The chain has TRBV24-1 and TRBJ2-1, with 11 bases that match TRBD2. This CDR3 has 17 amino acids. Germline V lookup: CDR1 KGHDR, CDR2 SFDVKD. J lost 8 bases, V lost 1 base, and 9 bases had no gene match. The CDR3 protein is CATSDFRWTSGSDEQFF. For the CDR3, the DNA is TGTGCCACCAGTGATTTTCGTTGGACTAGCGGGTCGGATGAGCAGTTCTTC.

The chain is built from TRBV6-2 or TRBV6-3 and TRBJ2-5; D may match TRBD1 or TRBD2 (6 bases each). Trimming removed 2 bases at V and 2 bases at J, with 15 bases between. Per the germline V gene, CDR1 is MNHEY and CDR2 is SVGEGT. The CDR3 runs to 16 residues. CDR3 in DNA: TGTGCCAGCAGTTACGCCGGGGGCACTGAACAAGAGACCCAGTACTTC. This translates into CASSYAGGTEQETQYF.

The genes are TRBV10-2 and TRBJ2-2, with 7 bases fitting TRBD1. The V gene's germline CDR1 is WSHSY and CDR2 SAAADI. V shed 2 bases, J shed 3 bases, and the junction held 3 bases outside the gene matches. The CDR3 has 15 residues. The CDR3 is CASSEGQAHTGELFF. As DNA, the CDR3 is TGCGCCAGCAGTGAGGGACAGGCCCACACCGGGGAGCTGTTTTTT.

The chain uses TRBV2 and TRBJ1-5; 7 bases map to TRBD1. CDR1 SNHLY and CDR2 FYNNEI come from the germline V gene. Trimming at V came to 6 bases and at J to 0 bases, leaving 8 bases not matched to a gene. This CDR3 region has 16 residues. CDR3 sequence: CASSWGGQYSNQPQHF. The CDR3 DNA reads as TGTGCCAGCAGCTGGGGGGGACAGTATAGCAATCAGCCCCAGCATTTT.

This clone was recorded once. This rearrangement joins TRBV7-9 to TRBJ2-1, with D perhaps matching TRBD1 (5 bases). V was cut by 5 bases and J by 0 bases, with 14 bases left in between. The CDR3 spans 16 residues. The germline gives CDR1 SEHNR, CDR2 FQNEAQ (reference sequence). CDR3 nucleotides: TGTGCCAGCAGCACCTGGACATTTGGCTCCTACAATGAGCAGTTCTTC. Translated, it gives CASSTWTFGSYNEQFF.

The chain combines TRBV24-1 with TRBJ2-7, with 9 bases matching TRBD2. Germline V gene lookup returns CDR1 KGHDR and CDR2 SFDVKD. This CDR3 has 14 residues. V shed 5 bases and J 5 bases; nucleotides not matched to a gene: 6. The CDR3 DNA sequence: TGTGCCACCAGTGGCAGGGCGGGAGGGGACGAGCAGTACTTC. The encoded protein is CATSGRAGGDEQYF.

The genes are TRBV30 and TRBJ2-2; D could derive from TRBD1 or TRBD2 (5 bases each). The CDR3 sequence is 15 residues long. The germline V gene encodes CDR1 GTSNPN and CDR2 SVGIG (reference sequence). V was clipped by 0 bases and J by 3 bases, with 11 bases between them. The CDR3 bases are TGTGCCTGGAGTGTCTGGGACCTATACACCGGGGAGCTGTTTTTT. Protein: CAWSVWDLYTGELFF.

The chain is built from TRBV10-3 and TRBJ2-7; TRBD1 might be the D (6 bases). V was shortened by 8 bases and J by 5 bases, with 25 bases between the two germline ends. The germline CDR1 and CDR2 sequences are ENHRY and SYGVKD. This CDR3 has 16 residues. The CDR3 sequence: CAIRGHNGGGVDEQYF. CDR3 sequence (DNA): TGTGCCATCCGGGGACACAATGGGGGCGGAGTGGACGAGCAGTACTTC.

CDR3 residues: CASSQDLGDTGRFSKNIQYF. CDR3 bases: TGTGCCAGCAGCCAAGATCTGGGGGACACGGGGCGATTTTCCAAAAACATTCAGTACTTC. The chain carries TRBV3-1 (or the pseudogene TRBV3-2) and TRBJ2-4; weak D call: TRBD1 (6 bases). The CDR3 runs to 20 residues. Trimming stripped 0 bases from V and 2 bases from J, with 23 bases between. Germline CDR1 LGHDT, CDR2 YNNKEL (reference sequence).

V usage is TRBV7-3 and J usage is TRBJ2-2; D could derive from TRBD1 or TRBD2 (6 bases each). Germline V gene sequence: CDR1 SGHTA, CDR2 FQGTGA. The CDR3 covers 16 residues. Trimming pared 1 base from V and 4 bases from J, leaving 13 bases between. The CDR3 DNA follows: TGTGCCAGCAGCTTAATGCCGGGGGCGGGCACCGGGGAGCTGTTTTTT. This encodes CASSLMPGAGTGELFF.

The gene calls are TRBV7-9 and TRBJ2-4, with D possibly being TRBD1 (5 bases). The germline gives CDR1 SEHNR, CDR2 FQNEAQ (reference sequence). Trimming cost V 5 bases and J 6 bases, with 8 bases left between them. This CDR3 region has 12 residues. CDR3 DNA sequence: TGTGCCAGCAGCGCCCAGGGAAACATTCAGTACTTC. It is translated as CASSAQGNIQYF.

The V call is TRBV24-1, the J call TRBJ1-5; no reliable D call. V lost 3 bases and J 6 bases, leaving 17 bases between the germline ends. There are 16 residues in the CDR3. Germline-derived CDR1 and CDR2 are KGHDR and SFDVKD. The DNA of the CDR3 is TGTGCCACCAGTGATAGGAACGGTCTTCTGGGTCAGCCCCAGCATTTT. It translates to CATSDRNGLLGQPQHF.